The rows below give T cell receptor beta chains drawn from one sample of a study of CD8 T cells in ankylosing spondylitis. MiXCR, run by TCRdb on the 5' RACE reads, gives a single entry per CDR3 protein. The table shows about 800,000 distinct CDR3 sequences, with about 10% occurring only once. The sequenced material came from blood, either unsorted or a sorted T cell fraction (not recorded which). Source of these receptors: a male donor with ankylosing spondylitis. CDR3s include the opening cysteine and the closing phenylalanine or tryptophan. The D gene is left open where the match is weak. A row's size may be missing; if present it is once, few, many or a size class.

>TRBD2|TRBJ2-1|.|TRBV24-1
TGTGCCACCAGTGATCCTAGCGGGGTCTCCTACAATGAGCAGTTCTTC
CATSDPSGVSYNEQFF
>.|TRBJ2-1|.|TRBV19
TGTGCCAGTAGTAGGGTAGCAGTGTGGTCCTACAATGAGCAGTTCTTC
CASSRVAVWSYNEQFF
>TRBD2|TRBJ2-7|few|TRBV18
TGTGCCAGCTCGCCGGGAGGACTGCAGGGACGTGAGCAGTACTTC
CASSPGGLQGREQYF
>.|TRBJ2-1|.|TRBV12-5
TGTGCTAGTGGTTTGGACAGGGCCAATGAGCAGTTCTTC
CASGLDRANEQFF
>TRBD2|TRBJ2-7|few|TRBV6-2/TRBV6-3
TGTGCCAGCAGTCCCGCCAGCGGGAGTTACGAGCAGTACTTC
CASSPASGSYEQYF
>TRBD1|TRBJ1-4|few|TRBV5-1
TGCGCCAGCAGCTTAGGACAGGCCGCCTTTAATGAAAAACTGTTTTTT
CASSLGQAAFNEKLFF
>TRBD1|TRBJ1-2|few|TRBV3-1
TGTGCCAGCAGCCCGCCCGGGACAGGGGGCTATGGCTACACCTTC
CASSPPGTGGYGYTF
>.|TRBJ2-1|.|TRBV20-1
TGCAGTGCTACCGGGCGAGGGGTCGCCCTCAATGAGCAGTTCTTC
CSATGRGVALNEQFF
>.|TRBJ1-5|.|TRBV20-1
TGCAGTGCTAGAGATATGGGGCGCCAGCCCCAGCATTTT
CSARDMGRQPQHF
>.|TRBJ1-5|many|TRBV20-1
TGCAGTGCTAGGAGAATTAGCAATCAGCCCCAGCATTTT
CSARRISNQPQHF
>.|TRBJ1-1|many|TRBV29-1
TGCAGCACGGGGGGACAACGAGCTTTCTTT
CSTGGQRAFF
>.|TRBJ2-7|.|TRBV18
TGTGCCAGCTCACCCACCTTTAGCTCCTACGAGCAGTACTTC
CASSPTFSSYEQYF
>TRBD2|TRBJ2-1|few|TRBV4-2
TGTGCCAGCAGCCAAAGAGCGGGGGGAACCTACAATGAGCAGTTCTTC
CASSQRAGGTYNEQFF
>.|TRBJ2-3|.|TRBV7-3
TGTGCCAGCAGCTTAACTTCCCGGACCCCTAATCAGTATTTT
CASSLTSRTPNQYF
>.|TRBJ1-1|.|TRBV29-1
TGCAGCGTTGATGGCAGAAGAGGAGGCACTGAAGCTTTCTTT
CSVDGRRGGTEAFF
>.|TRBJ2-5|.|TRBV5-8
TGTGCCAGCAGCTTGGAGGCAGGGACAGAGACCCAGTACTTC
CASSLEAGTETQYF
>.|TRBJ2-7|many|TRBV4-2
TGTGCCAGCAGCTTTTTGGGGGACGGAAACTACGAGCAGTACTTC
CASSFLGDGNYEQYF
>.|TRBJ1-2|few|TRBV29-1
TGCAGTACCCGAGCGGTCGGTTTTGGCTACACCTTC
CSTRAVGFGYTF
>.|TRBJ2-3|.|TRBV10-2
TGCGCCAGCGTTAGAAAGGGACAAAACACAGATACGCAGTATTTT
CASVRKGQNTDTQYF
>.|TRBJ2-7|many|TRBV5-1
TGCGCCAGCGGGGAGTGGGGGGCGAACGAGCAGTACTTC
CASGEWGANEQYF
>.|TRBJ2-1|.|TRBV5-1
TGCGCCAGCGTCCCCCCAGGGATGGGTTGGAATGAGCAGTTCTTC
CASVPPGMGWNEQFF
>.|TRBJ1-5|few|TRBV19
TGTGCCAGTAGTATCCTCTATCAGCCCCAGCATTTT
CASSILYQPQHF
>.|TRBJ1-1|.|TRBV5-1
TGCGCCAGCAGCTTGAGAACAGGAGGCCTGACTGAAGCTTTCTTT
CASSLRTGGLTEAFF
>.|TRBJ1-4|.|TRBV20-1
TGCAGTGCTAGAGATCCTTCTACCCGGGGTGAAAAACTGTTTTTT
CSARDPSTRGEKLFF
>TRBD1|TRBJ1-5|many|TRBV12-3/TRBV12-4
TGTGCCAGCAGTCGGACAGGAGGACAGCCCCAGCATTTT
CASSRTGGQPQHF
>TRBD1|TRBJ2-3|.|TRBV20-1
TGCAGTGCTAGGACAGGGGACCCGGCAGATACGCAGTATTTT
CSARTGDPADTQYF
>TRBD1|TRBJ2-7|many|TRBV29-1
TGCAGCGTCCTCGGGGACAGCTACGAGCAGTACTTC
CSVLGDSYEQYF
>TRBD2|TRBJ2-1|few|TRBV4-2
TGTGCCAGCAGCCAATGGTCAACTAGCGGGGGGAATGAGCAGTTCTTC
CASSQWSTSGGNEQFF
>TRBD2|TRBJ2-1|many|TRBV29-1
TGCAGCGTTGACGGAGCGGGAGTCCCCACAGATGAGCAGTTCTTC
CSVDGAGVPTDEQFF
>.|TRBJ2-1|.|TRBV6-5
TGTGCCAGCAGTTACACCTTAACTCTAGCGAATGAGCAGTTCTTC
CASSYTLTLANEQFF
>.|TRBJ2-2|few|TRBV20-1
TGCAGTGCTAGATCTTCTTACACCGGGGAGCTGTTTTTT
CSARSSYTGELFF
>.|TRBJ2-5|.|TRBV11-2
TGTGCCAGCAGCTCTGGACGGGGTGGGGTAGGAGAGACCCAGTACTTC
CASSSGRGGVGETQYF
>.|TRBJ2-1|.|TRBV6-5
TGTGCCAGCAGTTATCCTTTGGGGACTTCTTACAATGAGCAGTTCTTC
CASSYPLGTSYNEQFF
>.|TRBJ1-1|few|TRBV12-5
TGTGCTAGTGGACATCCGGGACTGGGGAACACTGAAGCTTTCTTT
CASGHPGLGNTEAFF
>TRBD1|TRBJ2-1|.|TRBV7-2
TGTGCCAGCAGCTTTCGGACAGGGCGAGACAATGAGCAGTTCTTC
CASSFRTGRDNEQFF
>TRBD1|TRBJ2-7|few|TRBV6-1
TGTGCCAGTACCGGGACAGCCACCTACGAGCAGTACTTC
CASTGTATYEQYF
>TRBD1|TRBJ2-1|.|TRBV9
TGTGCCAGCAGCCCCATTCTCGGGACAGTAGCTTGGGATGAGCAGTTCTTC
CASSPILGTVAWDEQFF
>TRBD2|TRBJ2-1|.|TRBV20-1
TGCAGTGCTAGAGCCCCCCGGACTAGCGGTGATGAGCAGTTCTTC
CSARAPRTSGDEQFF
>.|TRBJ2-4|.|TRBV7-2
TGTGCCAGCAGCTCGGACACGATTAAAAACATTCAGTACTTC
CASSSDTIKNIQYF
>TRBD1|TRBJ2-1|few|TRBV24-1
TGTGCCACCAGTGATCCCGGGACAGGGGGCATGAATGAGCAGTTCTTC
CATSDPGTGGMNEQFF
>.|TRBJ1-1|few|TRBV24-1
TGTGCCACCAGTGATTGGGGGAACACTGAAGCTTTCTTT
CATSDWGNTEAFF
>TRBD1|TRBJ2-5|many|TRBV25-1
TGTGCCAGCAGTGGATTTATTGGGACAGAAGAGACCCAGTACTTC
CASSGFIGTEETQYF